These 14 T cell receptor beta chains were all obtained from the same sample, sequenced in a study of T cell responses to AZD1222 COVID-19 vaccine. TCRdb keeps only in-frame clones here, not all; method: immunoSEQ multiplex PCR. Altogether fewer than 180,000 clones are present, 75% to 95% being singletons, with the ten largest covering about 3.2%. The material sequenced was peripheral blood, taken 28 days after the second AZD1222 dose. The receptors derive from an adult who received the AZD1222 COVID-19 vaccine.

The CDR3 DNA is TGTGCCACCAGTGATGGCGGGACAGCTAATGAAAAACTGTTTTTT. The encoded protein is CATSDGGTANEKLFF. The rearrangement joins TRBV24-1 to TRBJ1-4; TRBD1 aligns across 7 bases. CDR1 is KGHDR and CDR2 is SFDVKD in the germline V gene. The junction had 3 bases not matched to a gene; V was cut back by 3 bases and J by 3 bases. CDR3 length equals 15 residues.

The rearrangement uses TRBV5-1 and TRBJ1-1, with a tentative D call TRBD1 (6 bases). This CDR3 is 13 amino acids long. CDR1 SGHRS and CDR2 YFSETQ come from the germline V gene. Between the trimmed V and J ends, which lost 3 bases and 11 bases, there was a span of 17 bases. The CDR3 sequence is CASSSGQNLLAFF. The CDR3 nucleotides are TGCGCCAGCAGCTCTGGACAGAACCTGCTCGCTTTCTTT.

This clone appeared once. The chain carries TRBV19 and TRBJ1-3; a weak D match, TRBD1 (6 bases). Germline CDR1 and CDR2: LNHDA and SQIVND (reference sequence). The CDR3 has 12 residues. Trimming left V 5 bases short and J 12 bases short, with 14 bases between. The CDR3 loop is CASSEMDSHIYF. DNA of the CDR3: TGTGCCAGTAGTGAGATGGACAGTCACATATATTTT.

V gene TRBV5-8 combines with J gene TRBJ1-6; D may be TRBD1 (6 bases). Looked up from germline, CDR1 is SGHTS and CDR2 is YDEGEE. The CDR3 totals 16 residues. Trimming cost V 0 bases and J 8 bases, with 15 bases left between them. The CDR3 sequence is CASSLGQANGYSPLHF. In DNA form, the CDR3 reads TGTGCCAGCAGCTTGGGACAGGCGAATGGGTATTCACCCCTCCACTTT.

CDR3 DNA sequence: TGTGCCAGCAGCACCGCTAGCGGGAAGTACCAAGAGACCCAGTACTTC. This gives the protein CASSTASGKYQETQYF. The chain recombines TRBV5-4 with TRBJ2-5, with 9 bases fitting TRBD2. J lost 0 bases, V lost 4 bases, and 7 bases had no gene match. The CDR3 loop spans 16 amino acids. CDR1 is SGHNT, CDR2 YYREEE, per germline (reference sequence).

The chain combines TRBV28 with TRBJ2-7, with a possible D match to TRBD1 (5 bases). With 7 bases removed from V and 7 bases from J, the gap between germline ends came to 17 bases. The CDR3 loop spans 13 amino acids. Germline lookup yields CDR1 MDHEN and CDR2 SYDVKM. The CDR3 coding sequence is TGTGCCAGCACCAGGGTTTTTTTGGGGGAGCAGTACTTC. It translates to CASTRVFLGEQYF.

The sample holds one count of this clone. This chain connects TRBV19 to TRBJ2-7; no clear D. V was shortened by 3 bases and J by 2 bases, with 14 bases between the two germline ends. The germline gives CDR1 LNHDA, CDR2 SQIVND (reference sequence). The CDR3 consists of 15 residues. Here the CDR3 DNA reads TGTGCCAGTAGTATTGGAGTGACTGGGCCCTACGAGCAGTACTTC. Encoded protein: CASSIGVTGPYEQYF.

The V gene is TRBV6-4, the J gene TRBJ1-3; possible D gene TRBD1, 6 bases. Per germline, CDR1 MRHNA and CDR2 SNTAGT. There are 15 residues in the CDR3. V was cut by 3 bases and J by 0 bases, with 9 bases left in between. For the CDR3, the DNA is TGTGCCAGCAGTGATCTACAGGGCTCTGGAAACACCATATATTTT. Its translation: CASSDLQGSGNTIYF.

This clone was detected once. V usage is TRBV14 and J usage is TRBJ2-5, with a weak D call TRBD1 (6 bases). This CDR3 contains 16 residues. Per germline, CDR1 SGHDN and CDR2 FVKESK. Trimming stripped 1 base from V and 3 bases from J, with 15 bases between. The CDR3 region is CASSQGARQAEETQYF. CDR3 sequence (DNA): TGTGCCAGCAGCCAAGGAGCCCGACAGGCTGAAGAGACCCAGTACTTC.

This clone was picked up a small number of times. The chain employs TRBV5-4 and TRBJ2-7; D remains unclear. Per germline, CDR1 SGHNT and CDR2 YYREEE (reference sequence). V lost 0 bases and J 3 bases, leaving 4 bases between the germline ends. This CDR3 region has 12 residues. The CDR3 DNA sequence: TGTGCCAGCAGCTTGGGGCACTACGAGCAGTACTTC. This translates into CASSLGHYEQYF.

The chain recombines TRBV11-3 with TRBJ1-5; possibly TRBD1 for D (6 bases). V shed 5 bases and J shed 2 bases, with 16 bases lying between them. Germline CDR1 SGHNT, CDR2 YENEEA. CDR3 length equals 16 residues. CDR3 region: CASSPLEQGGNQPQHF. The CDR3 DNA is TGTGCCAGCAGCCCCCTAGAACAGGGTGGCAATCAGCCCCAGCATTTT. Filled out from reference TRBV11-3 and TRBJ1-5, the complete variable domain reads EAGVVQSPRYKIIEKKQPVAFWCNPISGHNTLYWYLQNLGQGPELLIRYENEEAVDDSQLPKDRFSAERLKGVDSTLKIQPAELGDSAVYLCASSPLEQGGNQPQHFGDGTRLSIL.

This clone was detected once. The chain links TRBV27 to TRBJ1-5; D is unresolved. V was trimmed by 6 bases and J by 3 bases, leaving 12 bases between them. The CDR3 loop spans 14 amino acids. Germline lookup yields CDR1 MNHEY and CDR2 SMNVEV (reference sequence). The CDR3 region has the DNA TGTGCCAGCAGCAACTCGGGGATCAATCAGCCCCAGCATTTT. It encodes CASSNSGINQPQHF.

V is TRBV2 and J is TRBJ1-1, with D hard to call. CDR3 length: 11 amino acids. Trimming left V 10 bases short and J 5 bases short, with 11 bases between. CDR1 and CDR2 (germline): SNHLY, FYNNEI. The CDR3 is CATEEETEAFF. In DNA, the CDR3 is TGTGCCACCGAGGAGGAAACTGAAGCTTTCTTT.

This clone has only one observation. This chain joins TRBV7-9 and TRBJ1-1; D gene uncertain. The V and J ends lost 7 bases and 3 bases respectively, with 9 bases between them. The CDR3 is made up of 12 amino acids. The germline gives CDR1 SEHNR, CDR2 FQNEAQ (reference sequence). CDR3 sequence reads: CASTLGDTEAFF. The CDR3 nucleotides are TGTGCCAGCACCCTTGGGGACACTGAAGCTTTCTTT.